A selection of T cell receptor beta chains follows, all from one sample in a study of T cells in Graves' hyperthyroidism and ophthalmopathy. TCRdb reanalysed the multiplex PCR reads using MiXCR and keeps one entry per CDR3 protein. Of under 400,000 distinct CDR3 sequences in the sample, approximately 14% are singletons; the top ten hold about a quarter. Material for sequencing was blood. Source of these receptors: a woman aged 18-29 years with Graves' hyperthyroidism that later progressed to Graves' ophthalmopathy. Both conserved end residues are part of each CDR3. A D gene is named only where the DNA matches it firmly. Not all rows give a size; the values are once, few, many and, for expanded clones, a class.

j_call | v_call | clone_size | d_call | cdr3_aa | cdr3_nt
TRBJ1-1 | TRBV19 | few | NA | CASFLLSGTGEAFF | TGTGCCAGTTTCCTCCTATCGGGTACGGGTGAAGCTTTCTTT
TRBJ1-5 | TRBV15 | NA | NA | CATSRELLLNQPQHF | TGTGCCACCAGCAGAGAACTACTTTTGAATCAGCCCCAGCATTTT
TRBJ2-1 | TRBV19 | few | TRBD2 | CASSIGGLAVSNEQFF | TGTGCCAGTAGTATAGGGGGACTAGCAGTGTCCAATGAGCAGTTCTTC
TRBJ2-1 | TRBV10-2 | many | NA | CASSGPGTYNEQFF | TGCGCCAGCAGTGGACCGGGAACCTACAATGAGCAGTTCTTC
TRBJ2-3 | TRBV12-3/TRBV12-4 | few | NA | CASSLAWREDTQYF | TGTGCCAGCAGTTTAGCCTGGAGGGAAGATACGCAGTATTTT
TRBJ1-4 | TRBV7-9 | many | NA | CASSQDSFNEKLFF | TGTGCCAGCAGCCAGGACAGCTTTAATGAAAAACTGTTTTTT
TRBJ1-3 | TRBV20-1 | many | NA | CSARNRVISGNTIYF | TGCAGTGCTAGGAACAGGGTTATCTCTGGAAACACCATATATTTT
TRBJ2-2 | TRBV27 | NA | TRBD1 | CASSLGWTGWTGELFF | TGTGCCAGCAGTTTAGGCTGGACAGGGTGGACCGGGGAGCTGTTTTTT
TRBJ2-7 | TRBV27 | many | NA | CASIGGKSYEQYF | TGTGCCAGCATTGGCGGTAAATCCTACGAGCAGTACTTC
TRBJ2-7 | TRBV29-1 | many | TRBD1 | CSVALLTGGYSYEQYF | TGCAGCGTTGCCCTATTAACAGGGGGATATTCCTACGAGCAGTACTTC
TRBJ2-1 | TRBV7-3 | NA | TRBD2 | CASSPGLAEGNEQFF | TGTGCCAGCAGCCCAGGACTAGCGGAGGGGAATGAGCAGTTCTTC
TRBJ2-7 | TRBV27 | many | NA | CASSSLVSSYEQYF | TGTGCCAGCAGTTCATTAGTTTCATCCTACGAGCAGTACTTC
TRBJ1-2 | TRBV3-1 | many | NA | CASSQVAGPFNYGYTF | TGTGCCAGCAGCCAAGTTGCAGGACCTTTCAACTATGGCTACACCTTC
TRBJ2-7 | TRBV4-1 | few | NA | CASSHDTGGGTSGSYEQYF | TGCGCCAGCAGCCACGATACAGGGGGGGGGACAAGCGGGAGTTACGAGCAGTACTTC
TRBJ2-3 | TRBV7-2 | many | TRBD2 | CASSSTSGRRTDTQYF | TGTGCCAGCAGCTCCACTAGCGGGAGGCGCACAGATACGCAGTATTTT
TRBJ1-1 | TRBV7-2 | many | NA | CASSPVRGANTEAFF | TGTGCCAGCAGCCCAGTACGGGGGGCCAACACTGAAGCTTTCTTT
TRBJ2-7 | TRBV5-1 | few | TRBD1 | CASSLETGEAYEQYF | TGCGCCAGCAGCTTAGAGACAGGGGAAGCCTACGAGCAGTACTTC
TRBJ2-5 | TRBV6-1 | many | NA | CASSSSPGGGKETQYF | TGTGCCAGCAGTTCCTCCCCGGGAGGGGGCAAAGAGACCCAGTACTTC
TRBJ2-1 | TRBV10-3 | few | NA | CAISDLTESYNEQFF | TGTGCCATCAGTGATCTGACAGAATCCTACAATGAGCAGTTCTTC
TRBJ1-2 | TRBV28 | many | TRBD1 | CASSPSLTGARNYYGYTF | TGTGCCAGCAGCCCATCCCTAACAGGGGCGCGGAATTACTATGGCTACACCTTC
TRBJ1-5 | TRBV5-8 | few | TRBD1 | CASSVPGQGYQPQHF | TGTGCCAGCAGCGTACCGGGACAGGGTTATCAGCCCCAGCATTTT
TRBJ2-4 | TRBV7-2 | few | NA | CASSFMGENIQYF | TGTGCCAGCTCATTTATGGGGGAAAACATTCAGTACTTC
TRBJ2-7 | TRBV20-1 | NA | NA | CSATDRLTSYEQYF | TGCAGTGCTACCGACAGGCTAACATCCTACGAGCAGTACTTC
TRBJ2-5 | TRBV6-1 | many | NA | CASSADMTETQYF | TGTGCCAGCAGTGCTGACATGACAGAGACCCAGTACTTC
TRBJ2-1 | TRBV2 | many | TRBD2 | CASSEASGNYNEQFF | TGTGCCAGCAGTGAGGCTAGCGGGAACTACAATGAGCAGTTCTTC
TRBJ2-7 | TRBV20-1 | many | TRBD2 | CSARGLAGFHNEQYF | TGCAGTGCTAGAGGACTAGCGGGGTTCCATAACGAGCAGTACTTC
TRBJ2-1 | TRBV20-1 | few | NA | CSATEPEIGQFF | TGCAGTGCTACAGAACCGGAGATAGGGCAGTTCTTC
TRBJ2-3 | TRBV7-6 | NA | TRBD1 | CASSQGQGGTDTQYF | TGTGCCAGCAGCCAGGGACAGGGGGGCACAGATACGCAGTATTTT
TRBJ2-3 | TRBV5-6 | NA | NA | CASSPGTLDTQYF | TGTGCCAGCAGCCCCGGGACCCTAGATACGCAGTATTTT
TRBJ2-2 | TRBV7-9 | many | TRBD2 | CASSRSGSTNTGELFF | TGTGCCAGCAGTCGTAGCGGGTCGACGAACACCGGGGAGCTGTTTTTT
TRBJ2-5 | TRBV12-3/TRBV12-4 | many | TRBD1 | CASSFRGSQETQYF | TGTGCCAGCAGTTTCAGGGGGAGCCAAGAGACCCAGTACTTC
TRBJ1-6 | TRBV20-1 | few | NA | CSGSRGWNNSPLHF | TGCAGTGGTTCACGGGGGTGGAATAATTCACCCCTCCACTTT
TRBJ1-1 | TRBV28 | NA | NA | CASSLWPGRGTEAFF | TGTGCCAGCAGTTTATGGCCAGGGAGAGGAACTGAAGCTTTCTTT
TRBJ1-1 | TRBV4-1 | few | NA | CASSPYARDTEAFF | TGCGCCAGCAGCCCATACGCAAGGGACACTGAAGCTTTCTTT
TRBJ2-2 | TRBV5-1 | many | NA | CASSATGLGTGELFF | TGCGCCAGCAGCGCAACAGGGCTAGGAACCGGGGAGCTGTTTTTT
TRBJ1-2 | TRBV19 | NA | NA | CASTMGQVRDGYTF | TGTGCCAGTACCATGGGGCAGGTACGAGATGGCTACACCTTC
TRBJ2-3 | TRBV19 | few | TRBD2 | CASKERLAATDTQYF | TGTGCCAGTAAAGAAAGACTAGCGGCCACAGATACGCAGTATTTT
TRBJ2-7 | TRBV6-1 | NA | TRBD1 | CASSEVGQVLGEQYF | TGTGCCAGCAGTGAAGTCGGACAGGTGTTGGGCGAGCAGTACTTC
TRBJ2-5 | TRBV29-1 | NA | NA | CSVGSRDVSYQETQYF | TGCAGCGTTGGAAGTCGTGACGTCAGTTACCAAGAGACCCAGTACTTC